This TCR beta chain came from a study of T cells after yellow fever vaccination. As for the study in general: The SMART-Seq v4 Ultra Low Input method served to prepare the low-cell-number fractions. Findings and caveats of the study: Clones that expanded after primary vaccination mostly reappeared after the booster (less than 98% CD4, 88% CD8). The secondary response was weaker, and its peak arrived faster, on day 5 versus 15.

Template switching with 5'RACE generated the TCR cDNA and added a universal primer site and UMIs. MiXCR, run by TCRdb on the 5' RACE reads, gives a single entry per CDR3 protein. The top ten clones hold around an eighth of a sample with approximately 550,000 distinct CDR3 sequences, around an eighth of them seen once. V gave up 1 base and J gave up 6 bases, with 22 bases separating them. Germline values: CDR1 SGHAT, CDR2 FQDESV (reference sequence). The length of the CDR3 is 18 residues. On this clonotype: Its antigen is unidentified.

The chain couples TRBV11-1 to TRBJ2-1, with D possibly being TRBD1 or TRBD2 (5 bases each). The sequencing used PBMCs, collected on the day of the yellow fever booster vaccination. The TCR was taken from a man aged 25 to 40 who received the YFV17D yellow fever vaccine. CDR3 region: CASSLGMIGGAGSNEQFF. CDR3 nucleotide sequence: TGTGCCAGCAGCTTAGGTATGATTGGTGGAGCAGGGAGCAATGAGCAGTTCTTC.